The sequence of this TCR beta chain was determined in a study of metastatic and nonmetastatic thyroid tumors. Across the study: A comparison of repertoires was made across blood and tumor or nodule tissue from malignant and benign thyroid patients.

This clone was counted ten times or more. What it binds is unknown. All patients were treatment-naive before thyroid surgery. Findings and caveats of the study: The reported finding was significantly higher TCR beta diversity in malignant thyroid tumors relative to benign nodules, in blood and tumor.

Germline V gene data show CDR1 as GTSNPN and CDR2 as SVGIG (reference sequence). The CDR3 totals 12 residues. V lost 0 bases and J 4 bases, leaving 6 bases between the germline ends. Methods used by the authors: Across clinicopathological groups, CDR3 differences served as the basis for building a distant-metastasis classifier for papillary thyroid cancer. Using MiXCR, TCRdb re-called clones from the PCR reads. TCRdb's processing, not the authors' own work, is the source of the V and J calls. Of about 50,000 clones listed, approximately 22% are singletons. Sequencing was carried out using blood. The TCR comes from a female donor with papillary thyroid cancer or a benign thyroid nodule (not recorded which). Some clones in this sample may be carry-over from other donors' samples. The chain links TRBV30 to TRBJ1-1; D remains unclear. The CDR3 is CAWSVQFTEAFF. CDR3 nucleotides: TGTGCCTGGAGTGTACAGTTCACTGAAGCTTTCTTT.